This T cell receptor (beta chain) was sequenced in a study of cytomegalovirus exposure and HLA in healthy donors. On this clone itself: Antigen unknown.

Findings and limits, study-wide: One variant, a missense change in DCLRE1C, was linked in a later analysis to TCR beta V- and J-gene trimming.

Germline loops: CDR1 SGHDT, CDR2 YYEEEE. The CDR3 has 15 amino acids. V trimming: 3 bases; J trimming: 4 bases; junction bases outside the gene matches: 8. The PCR made use of 60 Vbeta and 13 Jbeta primers. The repertoire was sequenced with immunoSEQ multiplex PCR; TCRdb's copy has only in-frame clones and lacks some. The repertoire has 90,000 to 120,000 clones, 76% of them found once; the top ten carry 4%. The chain couples TRBV5-6 to TRBJ1-2; TRBD1 agrees at 8 bases. The sequenced sample was PBMCs. This sequence was found in a woman aged 50 to 60 in good health and CMV-seropositive. The CDR3 sequence: CASSSDRENRYGYTF. The CDR3, as DNA: TGTGCCAGCAGCTCGGACAGGGAGAATCGCTATGGCTACACCTTC.